The clone carrying this T cell receptor (beta chain) has just one count. Its specificity is unknown. CDR1 and CDR2 (germline): SNHLY, FYNNEI. This CDR3 spans 16 amino acids. V was pared by 5 bases and J by 4 bases, with 17 bases between. This entry comes from a study of cytomegalovirus exposure and HLA in healthy donors. The primer mix had 60 Vbeta and 13 Jbeta primers. The table came from immunoSEQ multiplex PCR; TCRdb's copy has only in-frame clones and leaves some out. The sample has about 83,000 clones, about 79% seen once. Overall study results and limits: In presence/absence analyses, roughly uniform sequencing depth across donors was assumed. Most TCR beta V segments were productive about 87% or about 30% of the time in an earlier analysis.

The receptor comes from a man younger than 30 in good health and CMV-seropositive. The sequenced material came from PBMCs. The rearrangement uses TRBV2 and TRBJ2-2; a possible D gene is TRBD2 (5 bases). The CDR3 DNA reads TGTGCCAGCAGTTCCCTTCGGAGGATAACCACCGGGGAGCTGTTTTTT. Residues: CASSSLRRITTGELFF.